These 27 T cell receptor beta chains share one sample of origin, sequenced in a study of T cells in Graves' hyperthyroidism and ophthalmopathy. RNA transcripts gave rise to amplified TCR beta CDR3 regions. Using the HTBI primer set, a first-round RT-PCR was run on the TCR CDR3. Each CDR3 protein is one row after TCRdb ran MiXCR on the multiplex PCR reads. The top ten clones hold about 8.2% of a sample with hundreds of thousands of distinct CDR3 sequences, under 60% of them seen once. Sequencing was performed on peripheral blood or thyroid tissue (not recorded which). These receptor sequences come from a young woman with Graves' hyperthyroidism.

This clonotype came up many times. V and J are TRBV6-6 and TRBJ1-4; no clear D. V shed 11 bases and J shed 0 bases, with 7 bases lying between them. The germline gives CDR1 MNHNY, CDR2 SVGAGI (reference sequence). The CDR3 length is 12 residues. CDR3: CAVQSTNEKLFF. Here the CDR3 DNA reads TGTGCCGTACAGTCAACTAATGAAAAACTGTTTTTT.

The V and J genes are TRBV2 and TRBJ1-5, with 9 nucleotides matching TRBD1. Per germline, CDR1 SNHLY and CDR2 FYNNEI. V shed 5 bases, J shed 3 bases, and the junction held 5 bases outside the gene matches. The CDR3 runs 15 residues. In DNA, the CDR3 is TGTGCCAGCAGTTTCGGGACAGGGCTCAATCAGCCCCAGCATTTT. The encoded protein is CASSFGTGLNQPQHF.

The CDR3 region is CASSLMGGIYEQYF. CDR3 DNA sequence: TGTGCCAGCAGCTTAATGGGGGGAATCTACGAGCAGTACTTC. This chain links TRBV11-2 with TRBJ2-7; D might be TRBD2 (6 bases). The CDR3 sequence is 14 residues long. Germline loops: CDR1 SGHAT, CDR2 FQNNGV. Trimming stripped 2 bases from V and 3 bases from J, with 11 bases between. The variable domain in full, completed from reference TRBV11-2 and TRBJ2-7, reads EAGVAQSPRYKIIEKRQSVAFWCNPISGHATLYWYQQILGQGPKLLIQFQNNGVVDDSQLPKDRFSAERLKGVDSTLKIQPAKLEDSAVYLCASSLMGGIYEQYFGPGTRLTVT.

In DNA form, the CDR3 reads TGTGCCAGCAGTGTCGGTGGTTTTTCTGAAGCTTTCTTT. Amino acids: CASSVGGFSEAFF. The chain uses TRBV14 and TRBJ1-1; no clear D gene. This CDR3 has 13 amino acids. Looked up from germline, CDR1 is SGHDN and CDR2 is FVKESK. Trimming left V 6 bases short and J 6 bases short, with 14 bases between.

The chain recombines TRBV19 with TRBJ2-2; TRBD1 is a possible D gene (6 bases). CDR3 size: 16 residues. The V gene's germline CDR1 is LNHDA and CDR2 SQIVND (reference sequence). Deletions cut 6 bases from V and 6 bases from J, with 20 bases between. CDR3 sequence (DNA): TGTGCCAGTAGGGGGGTCACAGGGAAGTTCGCCGGGGAGCTGTTTTTT. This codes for CASRGVTGKFAGELFF. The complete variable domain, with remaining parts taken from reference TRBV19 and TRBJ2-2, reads DGGITQSPKYLFRKEGQNVTLSCEQNLNHDAMYWYRQDPGQGLRLIYYSQIVNDFQKGDIAEGYSVSREKKESFPLTVTSAQKNPTAFYLCASRGVTGKFAGELFFGEGSRLTVL.

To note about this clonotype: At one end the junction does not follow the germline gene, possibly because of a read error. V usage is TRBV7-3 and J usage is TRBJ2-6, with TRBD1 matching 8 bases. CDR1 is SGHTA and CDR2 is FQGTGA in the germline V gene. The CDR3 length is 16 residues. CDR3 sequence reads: CASRLTGGSGANVLTF. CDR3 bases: TGTGCCAGCAGATTAACAGGGGGCTCTGGGGCCAACGTCCTGACTTTC. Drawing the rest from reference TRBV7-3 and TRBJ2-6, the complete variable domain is GAGVSQTPSNKVTEKGKYVELRCDPISGHTALYWYRQSLGQGPEFLIYFQGTGAADDSGLPNDRFFAVRPEGSVSTLKIQRTERGDSAVYLCASRLTGGSGANVLTFGAGSRLTVL.

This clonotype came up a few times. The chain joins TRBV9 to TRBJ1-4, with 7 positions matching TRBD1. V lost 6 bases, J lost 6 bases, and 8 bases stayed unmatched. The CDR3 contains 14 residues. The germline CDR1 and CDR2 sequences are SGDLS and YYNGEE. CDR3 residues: CASNGGGGDEKLFF. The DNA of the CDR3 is TGTGCCAGCAATGGAGGAGGGGGCGATGAAAAACTGTTTTTT.

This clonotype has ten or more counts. CDR3 region: CASSLVPEGTQYF. The CDR3 DNA is TGTGCCAGCAGCTTAGTCCCCGAAGGGACCCAGTACTTC. This rearrangement joins TRBV7-6 to TRBJ2-5; the D is unclear. Trimming removed 1 base at V and 7 bases at J, with 10 bases between. Germline V gene lookup returns CDR1 SGHVS and CDR2 FNYEAQ. The CDR3 contains 13 residues.

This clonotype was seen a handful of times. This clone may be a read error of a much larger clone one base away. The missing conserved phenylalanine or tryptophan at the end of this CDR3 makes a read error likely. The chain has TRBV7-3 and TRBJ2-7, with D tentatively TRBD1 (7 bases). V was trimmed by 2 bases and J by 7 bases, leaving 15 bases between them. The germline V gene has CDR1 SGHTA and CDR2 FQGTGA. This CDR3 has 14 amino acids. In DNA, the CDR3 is TGTGCCAGCAGCTTAGTCGACAGGGAGGATGAGCAGTACCTC. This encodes CASSLVDREDEQYL.

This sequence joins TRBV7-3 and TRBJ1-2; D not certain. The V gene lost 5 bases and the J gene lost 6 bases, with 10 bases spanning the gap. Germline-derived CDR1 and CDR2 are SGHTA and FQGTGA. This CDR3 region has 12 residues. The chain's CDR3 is CASSQWGDGYTF. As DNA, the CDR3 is TGTGCCAGCAGCCAATGGGGAGATGGCTACACCTTC.

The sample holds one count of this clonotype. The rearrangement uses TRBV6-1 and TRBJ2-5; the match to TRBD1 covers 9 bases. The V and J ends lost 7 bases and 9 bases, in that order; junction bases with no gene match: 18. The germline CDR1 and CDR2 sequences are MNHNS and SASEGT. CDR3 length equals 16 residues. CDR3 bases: TGTGCCAGCATTACTGGACAGGGGACGGACAATCAGCCCCAGTACTTC. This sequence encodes CASITGQGTDNQPQYF.

The chain's CDR3 is CASSVRGTGREQYF. CDR3 bases: TGTGCCAGCAGCGTAAGGGGGACAGGACGGGAGCAGTACTTC. This chain links TRBV9 with TRBJ2-7, with TRBD1 matching 8 bases. Germline V gene data show CDR1 as SGDLS and CDR2 as YYNGEE. V dropped 1 base and J dropped 7; count of bases not matched to a gene: 7. This CDR3 is 14 amino acids long.

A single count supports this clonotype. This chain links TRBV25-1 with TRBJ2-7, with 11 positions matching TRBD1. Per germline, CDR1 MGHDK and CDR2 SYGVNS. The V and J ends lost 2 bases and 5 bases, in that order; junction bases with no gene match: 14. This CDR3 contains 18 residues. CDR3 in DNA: TGTGCCAGCAGTGAAGAGGGGACAGGGGGAGCCCACGTCAACGAGCAGTACTTC. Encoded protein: CASSEEGTGGAHVNEQYF.

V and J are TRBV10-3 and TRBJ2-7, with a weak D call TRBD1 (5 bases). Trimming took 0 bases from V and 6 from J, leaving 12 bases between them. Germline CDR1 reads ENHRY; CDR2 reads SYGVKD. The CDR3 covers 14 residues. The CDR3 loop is CAISESWGNGEQYF. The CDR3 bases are TGTGCCATCAGTGAGTCTTGGGGCAACGGCGAGCAGTACTTC.

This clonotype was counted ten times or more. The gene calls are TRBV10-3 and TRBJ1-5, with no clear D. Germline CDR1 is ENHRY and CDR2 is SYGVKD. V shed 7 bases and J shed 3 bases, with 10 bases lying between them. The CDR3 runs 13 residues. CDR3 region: CAITVSLNQPQHF. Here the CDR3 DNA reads TGTGCCATCACAGTTTCCCTCAATCAGCCCCAGCATTTT.

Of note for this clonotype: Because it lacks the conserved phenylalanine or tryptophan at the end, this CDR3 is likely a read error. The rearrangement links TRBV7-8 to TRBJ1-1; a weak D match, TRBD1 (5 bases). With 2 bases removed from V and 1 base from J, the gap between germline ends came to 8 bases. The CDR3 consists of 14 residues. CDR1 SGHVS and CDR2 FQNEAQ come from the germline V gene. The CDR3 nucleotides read TGTGCCAGCAGCTTAACAGGATCGAACACTGAAGCTTTCTTA. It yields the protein CASSLTGSNTEAFL.

The CDR3 DNA reads as TGTGCCAGCAACTTGGGACAGGGGAAAAATCAGCCCCAGCATTTT. Translation gives CASNLGQGKNQPQHF. The chain links TRBV11-1 to TRBJ1-5; TRBD1 agrees at 10 bases. V dropped 7 bases and J dropped 4; count of bases not matched to a gene: 7. CDR1 SGHAT and CDR2 FQDESV come from the germline V gene (reference sequence). This CDR3 region has 15 residues.

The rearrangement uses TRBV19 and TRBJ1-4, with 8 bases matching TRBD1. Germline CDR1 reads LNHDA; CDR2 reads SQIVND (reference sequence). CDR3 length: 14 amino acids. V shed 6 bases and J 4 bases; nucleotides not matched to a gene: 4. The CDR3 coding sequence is TGTGCCAGTAGACGGACAGGGAGTAATGAAAAACTGTTTTTT. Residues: CASRRTGSNEKLFF. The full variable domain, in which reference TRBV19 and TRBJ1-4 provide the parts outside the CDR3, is DGGITQSPKYLFRKEGQNVTLSCEQNLNHDAMYWYRQDPGQGLRLIYYSQIVNDFQKGDIAEGYSVSREKKESFPLTVTSAQKNPTAFYLCASRRTGSNEKLFFGSGTQLSVL.

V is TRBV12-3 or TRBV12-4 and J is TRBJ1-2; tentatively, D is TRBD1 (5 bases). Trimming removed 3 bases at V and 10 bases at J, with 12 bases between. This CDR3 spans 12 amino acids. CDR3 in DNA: TGTGCCAGCAGTTTGGGGGTCCTATCCTACACCTTC. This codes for CASSLGVLSYTF.

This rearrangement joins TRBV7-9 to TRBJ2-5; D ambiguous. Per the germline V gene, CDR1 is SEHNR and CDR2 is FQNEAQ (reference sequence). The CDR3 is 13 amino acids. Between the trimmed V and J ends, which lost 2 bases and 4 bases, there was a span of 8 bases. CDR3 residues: CASSLFQRETQYF. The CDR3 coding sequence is TGTGCCAGCAGCTTATTCCAGAGAGAGACCCAGTACTTC.

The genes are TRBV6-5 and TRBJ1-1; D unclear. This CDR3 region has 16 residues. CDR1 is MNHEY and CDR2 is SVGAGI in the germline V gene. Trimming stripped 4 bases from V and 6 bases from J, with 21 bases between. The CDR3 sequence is CASSLFPWRGQSEAFF. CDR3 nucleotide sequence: TGTGCCAGCAGTTTATTTCCCTGGCGGGGTCAATCTGAAGCTTTCTTT.

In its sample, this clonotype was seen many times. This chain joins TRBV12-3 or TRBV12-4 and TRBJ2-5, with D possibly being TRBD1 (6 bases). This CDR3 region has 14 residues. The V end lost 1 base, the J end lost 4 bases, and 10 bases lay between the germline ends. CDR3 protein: CASSLGQAGETQYF. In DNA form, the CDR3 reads TGTGCCAGCAGTTTAGGACAGGCCGGAGAGACCCAGTACTTC.

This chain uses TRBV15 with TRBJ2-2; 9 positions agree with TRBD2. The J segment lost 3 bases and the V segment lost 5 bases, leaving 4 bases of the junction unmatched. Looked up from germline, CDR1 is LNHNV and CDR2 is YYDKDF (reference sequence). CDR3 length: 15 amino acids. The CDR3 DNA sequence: TGTGCCACCAGCCGGGGACTAGCAGACACCGGGGAGCTGTTTTTT. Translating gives CATSRGLADTGELFF.

The CDR3 DNA sequence: TGTGCCAGCAGCCAAGAAGGGGTCGGAAGGACTGAAGCTTTCTTT. Protein: CASSQEGVGRTEAFF. The chain couples TRBV14 to TRBJ1-1, with D perhaps TRBD1 (5 bases). Trimming took off 0 bases at V and 5 bases at J, with 13 bases between the two ends. In germline, CDR1 is SGHDN, CDR2 FVKESK. CDR3 length: 15 residues.

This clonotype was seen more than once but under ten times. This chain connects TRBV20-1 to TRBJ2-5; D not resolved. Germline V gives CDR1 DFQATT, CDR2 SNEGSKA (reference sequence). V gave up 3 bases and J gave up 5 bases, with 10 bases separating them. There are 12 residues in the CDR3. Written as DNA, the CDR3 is TGCAGTGCTAGGGGCCGAGCTGAGACCCAGTACTTC. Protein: CSARGRAETQYF.

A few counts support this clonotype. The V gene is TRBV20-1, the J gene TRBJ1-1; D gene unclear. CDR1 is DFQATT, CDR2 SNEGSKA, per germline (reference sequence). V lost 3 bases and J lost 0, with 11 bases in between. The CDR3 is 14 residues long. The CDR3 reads CSASVGRLNTEAFF. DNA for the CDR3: TGCAGTGCTAGCGTTGGACGCTTGAACACTGAAGCTTTCTTT.

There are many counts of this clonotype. The DNA for the CDR3 is TGTGCCATCAGTGAGTCTGAAGGTGGGGCTAATGAAAAACTGTTTTTT. It translates to CAISESEGGANEKLFF. The V call is TRBV10-3, the J call TRBJ1-4; no clear D gene. Trimming stripped 0 bases from V and 3 bases from J, with 11 bases between. This CDR3 is 16 amino acids long. Looked up from germline, CDR1 is ENHRY and CDR2 is SYGVKD.